Listed below are T cell receptor beta chains from one sample, sequenced in a study of long-term antiretroviral therapy in people with HIV. Method: immunoSEQ multiplex PCR; TCRdb's copy keeps in-frame clones and lacks some. Of tens of thousands of clones listed, about 80% are singletons. Sample: unsorted PBMCs, taken 0.3 years after starting antiretroviral therapy. The receptors were gathered from a man aged 35 to 55 with HIV. Both conserved end residues are part of each CDR3. The D gene is left open where the match is weak. The listing skips clone size in some rows; elsewhere it reads once, few, many or a size class.

V gene: TRBV5-1; D gene: .; J gene: TRBJ2-7; clone size: .; CDR3 DNA: TGCGCCAGCAGCTTGGCGGGCGGTTCGGCCTCCTACGAGCAGTACTTC; CDR3 protein: CASSLAGGSASYEQYF
V gene: TRBV20-1; D gene: .; J gene: TRBJ1-2; clone size: large; CDR3 DNA: TGCAGTGCTAGAGAGCCCGGGGACTACACCTTC; CDR3 protein: CSAREPGDYTF
V gene: TRBV5-1; D gene: .; J gene: TRBJ1-1; clone size: .; CDR3 DNA: TGCGCCAGCAGCTTCACCCGGGCTCGGGACACTGAAGCTTTCTTT; CDR3 protein: CASSFTRARDTEAFF
V gene: TRBV2; D gene: TRBD2; J gene: TRBJ2-7; clone size: .; CDR3 DNA: TGTGCCAGCAGTGAGAGGACTAGCGGGATCTACGAGCAGTACTTC; CDR3 protein: CASSERTSGIYEQYF
V gene: TRBV14; D gene: .; J gene: TRBJ2-5; clone size: .; CDR3 DNA: TGTGCCAGCAGCCAACCCTGGGCCCCCCGGACCCAGTACTTC; CDR3 protein: CASSQPWAPRTQYF
V gene: TRBV2; D gene: .; J gene: TRBJ1-6; clone size: .; CDR3 DNA: TGTGCCAGCAGTGCCCCGCGAGGACTGGGGTCACCCCTCCACTTT; CDR3 protein: CASSAPRGLGSPLHF
V gene: TRBV6-5; D gene: .; J gene: TRBJ1-2; clone size: .; CDR3 DNA: TGTGCCAGCAGGAAAGGAGGATCTGGCTACACCTTC; CDR3 protein: CASRKGGSGYTF
V gene: TRBV9; D gene: .; J gene: TRBJ1-2; clone size: few; CDR3 DNA: TGTGCCAGCAGCGAGGACAGCCCCGCTTATGGCTACACCTTC; CDR3 protein: CASSEDSPAYGYTF
V gene: TRBV7-2; D gene: .; J gene: TRBJ2-1; clone size: once; CDR3 DNA: TGTGCCACCGTGCAGTCCAACAGGGTCGGTGAGCAGTTCTTC; CDR3 protein: CATVQSNRVGEQFF
V gene: TRBV11-2; D gene: TRBD1; J gene: TRBJ2-7; clone size: .; CDR3 DNA: TGTGCCAGCAGCTTAGGACAGGGGGACTACCTTAACTCCTACGAGCAGTACTTC; CDR3 protein: CASSLGQGDYLNSYEQYF
V gene: TRBV5-6; D gene: .; J gene: TRBJ2-7; clone size: few; CDR3 DNA: TGTGCCAGCAGCTTCCCGGGCCCCCTTTCCTACGAGCAGTACTTC; CDR3 protein: CASSFPGPLSYEQYF
V gene: TRBV9; D gene: TRBD2; J gene: TRBJ2-2; clone size: .; CDR3 DNA: TGTGCCAGCAGCGTACCGTCGACTAGCGGGGTTGGAACCGGGGAGCTGTTTTTT; CDR3 protein: CASSVPSTSGVGTGELFF
V gene: TRBV11-2; D gene: .; J gene: TRBJ1-2; clone size: .; CDR3 DNA: TGTGCCAGCAGCTCGTTGGACATCGACTCAGCGACCTTC; CDR3 protein: CASSSLDIDSATF
V gene: TRBV7-6; D gene: .; J gene: TRBJ2-7; clone size: large; CDR3 DNA: TGTGCCAGCAGCCCCGGTCCCAACTACGAGCAGTACTTC; CDR3 protein: CASSPGPNYEQYF
V gene: TRBV11-2; D gene: .; J gene: TRBJ1-2; clone size: few; CDR3 DNA: TGTGCCAGCAGCCTTCAGGGGCCCCGGGGCTACACCTTC; CDR3 protein: CASSLQGPRGYTF